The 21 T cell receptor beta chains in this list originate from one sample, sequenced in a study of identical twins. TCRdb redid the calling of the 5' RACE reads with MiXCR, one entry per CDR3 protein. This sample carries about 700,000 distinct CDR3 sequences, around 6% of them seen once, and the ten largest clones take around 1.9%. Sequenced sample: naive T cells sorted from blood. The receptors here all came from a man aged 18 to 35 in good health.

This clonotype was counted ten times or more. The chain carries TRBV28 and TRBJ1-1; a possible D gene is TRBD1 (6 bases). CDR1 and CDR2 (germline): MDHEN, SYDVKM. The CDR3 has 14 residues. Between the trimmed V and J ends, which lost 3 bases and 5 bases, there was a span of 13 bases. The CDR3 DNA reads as TGTGCCAGCAGTTTTTTACAGGGTGGGACTGAAGCTTTCTTT. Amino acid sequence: CASSFLQGGTEAFF.

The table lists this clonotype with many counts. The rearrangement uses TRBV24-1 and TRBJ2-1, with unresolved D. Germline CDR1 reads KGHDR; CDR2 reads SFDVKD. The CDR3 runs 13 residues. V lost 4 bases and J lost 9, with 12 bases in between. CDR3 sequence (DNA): TGTGCCACCAGTGAGGATGGAAGTGGTGAGCAGTTCTTC. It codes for CATSEDGSGEQFF.

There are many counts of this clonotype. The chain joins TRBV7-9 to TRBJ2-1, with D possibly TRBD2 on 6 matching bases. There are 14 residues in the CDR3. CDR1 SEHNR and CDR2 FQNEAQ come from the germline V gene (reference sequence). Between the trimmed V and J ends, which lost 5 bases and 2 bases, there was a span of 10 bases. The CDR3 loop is CASSPTRAYNEQFF. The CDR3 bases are TGTGCCAGCAGCCCGACTAGGGCCTACAATGAGCAGTTCTTC.

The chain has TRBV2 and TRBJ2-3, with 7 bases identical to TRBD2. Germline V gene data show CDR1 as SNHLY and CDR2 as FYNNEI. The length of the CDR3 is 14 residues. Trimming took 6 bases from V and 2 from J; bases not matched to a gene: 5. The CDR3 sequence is CASRGDYNTDTQYF. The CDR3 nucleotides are TGTGCCAGCAGGGGGGACTACAACACAGATACGCAGTATTTT.

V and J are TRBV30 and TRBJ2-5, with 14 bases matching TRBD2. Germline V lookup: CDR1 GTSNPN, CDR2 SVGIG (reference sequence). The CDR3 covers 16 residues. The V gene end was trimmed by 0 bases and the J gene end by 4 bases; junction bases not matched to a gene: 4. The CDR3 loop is CAWSVRTSGRRETQYF. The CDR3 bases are TGTGCCTGGAGTGTAAGGACTAGCGGGAGGCGAGAGACCCAGTACTTC. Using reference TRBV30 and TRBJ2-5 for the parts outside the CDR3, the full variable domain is SQTIHQWPATLVQPVGSPLSLECTVEGTSNPNLYWYRQAAGRGLQLLFYSVGIGQISSEVPQNLSASRPQDRQFILSSKKLLLSDSGFYLCAWSVRTSGRRETQYFGPGTRLLVL.

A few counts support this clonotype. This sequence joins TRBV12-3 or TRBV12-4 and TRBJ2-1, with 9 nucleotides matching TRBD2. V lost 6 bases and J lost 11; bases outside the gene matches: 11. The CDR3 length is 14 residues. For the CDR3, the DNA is TGTGCCAGCAGGACATTAGCGGGAGCCCCGAAGCAGTTCTTC. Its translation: CASRTLAGAPKQFF.

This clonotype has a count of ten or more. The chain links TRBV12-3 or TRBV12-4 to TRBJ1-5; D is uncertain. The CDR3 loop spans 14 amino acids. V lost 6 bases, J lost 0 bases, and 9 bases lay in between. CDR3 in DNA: TGTGCCAGCAGGCCACCGGGTAGCAATCAGCCCCAGCATTTT. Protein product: CASRPPGSNQPQHF.

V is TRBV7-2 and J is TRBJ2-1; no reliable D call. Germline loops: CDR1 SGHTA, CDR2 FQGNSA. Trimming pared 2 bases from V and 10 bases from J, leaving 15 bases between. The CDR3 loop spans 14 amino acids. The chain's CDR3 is CASSLMFGEGEQFF. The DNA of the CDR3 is TGTGCCAGCAGCTTAATGTTTGGGGAAGGCGAGCAGTTCTTC.

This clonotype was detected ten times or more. CDR3: CAISTGLSTEAFF. DNA of the CDR3: TGTGCCATCAGTACAGGGTTGAGCACTGAAGCTTTCTTT. The chain has TRBV10-3 and TRBJ1-1, with a weak D call TRBD1 (6 bases). This CDR3 has 13 amino acids. V lost 5 bases, J lost 4 bases, and 11 bases lay in between. Germline CDR1 is ENHRY and CDR2 is SYGVKD.

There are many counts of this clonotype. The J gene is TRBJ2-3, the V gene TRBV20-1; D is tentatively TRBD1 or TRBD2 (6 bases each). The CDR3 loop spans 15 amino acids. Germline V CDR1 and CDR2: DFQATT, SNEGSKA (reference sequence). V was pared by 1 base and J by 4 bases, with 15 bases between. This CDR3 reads CSARVHHGGADTQYF. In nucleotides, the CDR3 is TGCAGTGCTAGAGTCCACCACGGGGGCGCAGATACGCAGTATTTT.

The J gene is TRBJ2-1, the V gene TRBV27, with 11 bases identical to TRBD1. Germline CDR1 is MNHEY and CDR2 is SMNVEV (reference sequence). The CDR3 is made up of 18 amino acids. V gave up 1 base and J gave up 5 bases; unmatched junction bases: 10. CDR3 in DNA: TGTGCCAGCAGTTTATTAAGCTTCGGGACAGGGGGTAACAATGAGCAGTTCTTC. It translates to CASSLLSFGTGGNNEQFF.

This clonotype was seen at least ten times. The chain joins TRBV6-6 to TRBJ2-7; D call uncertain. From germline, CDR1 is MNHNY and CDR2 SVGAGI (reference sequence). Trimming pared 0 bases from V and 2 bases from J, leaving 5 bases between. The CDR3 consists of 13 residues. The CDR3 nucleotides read TGTGCCAGCAGTTACTCAACCACCTACGAGCAGTACGTC. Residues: CASSYSTTYEQYV.

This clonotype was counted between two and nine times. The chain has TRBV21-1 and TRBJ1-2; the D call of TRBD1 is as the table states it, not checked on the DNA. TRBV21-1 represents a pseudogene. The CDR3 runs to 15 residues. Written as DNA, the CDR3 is TGTGCCAGCAGCCCCTCGGAACAGGTTCCCTATGGCTACACCTTC. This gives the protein CASSPSEQVPYGYTF.

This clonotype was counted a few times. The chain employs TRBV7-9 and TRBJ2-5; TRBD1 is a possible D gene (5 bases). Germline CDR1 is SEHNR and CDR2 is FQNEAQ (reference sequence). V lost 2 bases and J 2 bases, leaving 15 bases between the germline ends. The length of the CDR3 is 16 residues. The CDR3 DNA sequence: TGTGCCAGCAGCTTAAGTGGGTCAGGGCTTCAAGAGACCCAGTACTTC. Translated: CASSLSGSGLQETQYF.

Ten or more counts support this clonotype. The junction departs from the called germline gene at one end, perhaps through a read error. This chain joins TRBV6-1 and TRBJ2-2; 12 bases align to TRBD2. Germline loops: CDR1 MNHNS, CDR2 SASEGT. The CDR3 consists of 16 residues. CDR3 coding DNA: TGCGCAGCATCCCCGACTAGCGGGAGTGCCACCGGGGAGCTGTTTTTT. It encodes CAASPTSGSATGELFF.

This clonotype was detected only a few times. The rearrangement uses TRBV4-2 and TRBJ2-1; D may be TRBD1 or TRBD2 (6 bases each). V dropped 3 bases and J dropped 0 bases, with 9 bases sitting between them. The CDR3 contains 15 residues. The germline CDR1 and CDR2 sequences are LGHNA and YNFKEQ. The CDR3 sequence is CASSHGGGSYNEQFF. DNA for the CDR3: TGTGCCAGCAGCCACGGGGGCGGCTCCTACAATGAGCAGTTCTTC.

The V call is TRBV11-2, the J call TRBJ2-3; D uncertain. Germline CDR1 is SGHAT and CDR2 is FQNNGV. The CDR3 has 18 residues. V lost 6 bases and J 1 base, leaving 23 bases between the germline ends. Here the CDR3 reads CASSEKSRRSEGTDTQYF. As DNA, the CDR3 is TGTGCCAGCAGTGAGAAATCCCGTAGGAGTGAGGGCACAGATACGCAGTATTTT.

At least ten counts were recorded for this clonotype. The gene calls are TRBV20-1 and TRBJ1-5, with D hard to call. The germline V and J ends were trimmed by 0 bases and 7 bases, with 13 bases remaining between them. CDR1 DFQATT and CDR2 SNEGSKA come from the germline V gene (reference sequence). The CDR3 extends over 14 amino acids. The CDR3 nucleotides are TGCAGTGCTAGAGATCAAAAAGAGAAGCAGCCCCAGCATTTT. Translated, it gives CSARDQKEKQPQHF.

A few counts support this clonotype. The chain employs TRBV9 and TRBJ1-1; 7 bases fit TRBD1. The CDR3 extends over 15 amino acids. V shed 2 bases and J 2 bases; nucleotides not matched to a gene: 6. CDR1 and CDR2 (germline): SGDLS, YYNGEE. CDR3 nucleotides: TGTGCCAGCAGCGTCATTCAGGGGGGAAACACTGAAGCTTTCTTT. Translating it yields CASSVIQGGNTEAFF.

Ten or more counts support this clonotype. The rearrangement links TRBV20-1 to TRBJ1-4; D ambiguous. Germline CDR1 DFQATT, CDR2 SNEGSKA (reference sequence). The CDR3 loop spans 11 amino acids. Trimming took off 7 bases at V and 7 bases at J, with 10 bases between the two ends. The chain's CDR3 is CSVVRGEKLFF. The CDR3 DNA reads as TGCAGTGTAGTGAGAGGTGAAAAACTGTTTTTT.

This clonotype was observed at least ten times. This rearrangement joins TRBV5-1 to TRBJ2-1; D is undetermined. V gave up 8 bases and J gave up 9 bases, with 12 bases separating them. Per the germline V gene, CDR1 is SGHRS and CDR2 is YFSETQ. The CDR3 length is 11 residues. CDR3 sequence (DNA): TGCGCCAGTCAAGGTAGGAGTGAGCAGTTCTTC. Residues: CASQGRSEQFF.